This TCR beta chain was obtained from a study of CD8 T cells in Susac syndrome. Negative isolation was used for CD8+ and CD4+ T cells, and FACS enrichment was applied to TEMRA cells. When the RNA was reverse transcribed, random hexamers were used with an input of roughly 0.5 to 1 ug. MiXCR, run by TCRdb on the immunoSEQ multiplex PCR reads, gives a single entry per CDR3 protein. The table includes approximately 200,000 distinct CDR3 sequences, about 95% detected once. V was pared by 5 bases and J by 8 bases, with 15 bases between. The CDR3 has 13 residues. The V gene's germline CDR1 is SGHTA and CDR2 FQGTGA.

This sequence was found in a human donor with multiple sclerosis. The J gene is TRBJ1-1, the V gene TRBV7-3; no definite D call. Sequencing was done on a sample of CD4+ T cells from PBMCs. CDR3 protein: CASSPNQYSEAFF. CDR3 nucleotides: TGTGCCAGCAGCCCGAATCAATACAGCGAAGCTTTCTTT. The entire variable domain, with the rest obtained from reference TRBV7-3 and TRBJ1-1, is as follows: GAGVSQTPSNKVTEKGKYVELRCDPISGHTALYWYRQSLGQGPEFLIYFQGTGAADDSGLPNDRFFAVRPEGSVSTLKIQRTERGDSAVYLCASSPNQYSEAFFGQGTRLTVV.